The clone carrying this T cell receptor (beta chain) came up a few times. Trimming stripped 6 bases from V and 0 bases from J, with 7 bases between. The CDR3 length is 13 residues. Germline values: CDR1 LNHDA, CDR2 SQIVND (reference sequence). Here immunoSEQ multiplex PCR was the method, and the copy in TCRdb shows in-frame clones only, minus some. The sample carries 250,000 to 350,000 clones, approximately 76% recorded once. The data were obtained in a study of cytotoxic CD8 clonotypes in ibrutinib-treated CLL. The sequence was collected from a human donor with chronic lymphocytic leukemia. This specimen was PBMCs, taken at disease progression, from a patient treated with ibrutinib. This chain connects TRBV19 to TRBJ2-3, with D tentatively TRBD2 (5 bases). CDR3 amino acids: CASRRESTDTQYF. CDR3 nucleotides: TGTGCCAGTAGGAGGGAAAGCACAGATACGCAGTATTTT.